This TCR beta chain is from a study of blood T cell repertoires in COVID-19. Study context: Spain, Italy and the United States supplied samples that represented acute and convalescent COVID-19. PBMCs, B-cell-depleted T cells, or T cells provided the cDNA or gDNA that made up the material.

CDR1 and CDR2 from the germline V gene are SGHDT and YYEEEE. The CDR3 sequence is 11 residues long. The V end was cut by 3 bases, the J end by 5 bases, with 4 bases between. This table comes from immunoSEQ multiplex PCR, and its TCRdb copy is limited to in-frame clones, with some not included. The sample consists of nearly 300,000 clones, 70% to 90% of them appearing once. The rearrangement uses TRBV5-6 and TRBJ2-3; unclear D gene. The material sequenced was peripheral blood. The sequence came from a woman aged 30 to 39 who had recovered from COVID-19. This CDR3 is CASSYRDTQYF. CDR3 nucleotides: TGTGCCAGCAGCTACAGAGATACGCAGTATTTT.